The 11 T cell receptor beta chains reported below all come from one sample, sequenced in a study of blood T cell repertoires in COVID-19. The method was immunoSEQ multiplex PCR; TCRdb's version includes in-frame clones alone and lacks a portion of them. The repertoire holds about 80,000 clones, with roughly four fifths as singletons. The sample taken for sequencing was peripheral blood. Every receptor here comes from a human donor in a cohort sampled during active COVID-19.

The rearrangement uses TRBV7-9 and TRBJ1-2; maybe TRBD1 (6 bases). This CDR3 comprises 17 residues. Germline CDR1 SEHNR, CDR2 FQNEAQ (reference sequence). V gave up 10 bases and J gave up 6 bases, with 30 bases separating them. This chain's CDR3 is CATLSLDRVQGNNGYTF. The CDR3 region has the DNA TGTGCCACCCTGAGCTTAGATCGAGTACAGGGAAACAATGGCTACACCTTC.

This sequence joins TRBV18 and TRBJ2-7; possibly TRBD2 for D (6 bases). This CDR3 comprises 13 residues. Germline CDR1 is KGHSH and CDR2 is LQKENI. V was cut by 5 bases and J by 1 base, with 9 bases left in between. CDR3 protein: CASSAGPSYEQYF. DNA for the CDR3: TGTGCCAGCTCAGCGGGGCCATCCTACGAGCAGTACTTC.

The CDR3 nucleotides are TGTGCCAGCAGTGTTTCGTCCTCCCAAGAGACCCAGTACTTC. Translating gives CASSVSSSQETQYF. The rearrangement uses TRBV2 and TRBJ2-5; D unresolved. Trimming left V 4 bases short and J 1 base short, with 10 bases between. The germline gives CDR1 SNHLY, CDR2 FYNNEI. The CDR3 loop spans 14 amino acids.

CDR3 nucleotides: TGTGCCAGCGAGAGGGGGGGCAGACAGTACTTC. It is translated as CASERGGRQYF. The V call is TRBV6-5, the J call TRBJ2-7, with a tentative D call TRBD2 (7 bases). The CDR3 is 11 amino acids. V was cut by 8 bases and J by 10 bases, with 15 bases left in between. Germline-derived CDR1 and CDR2 are MNHEY and SVGAGI.

The chain uses TRBV9 and TRBJ1-2, with 8 bases fitting TRBD1. The germline CDR1 and CDR2 sequences are SGDLS and YYNGEE. With V trimmed by 6 bases and J by 8 bases, 12 bases remained unmatched. The length of the CDR3 is 14 residues. The CDR3 region is CASTSPNRGVGYTF. The CDR3 coding sequence is TGTGCCAGCACCTCTCCAAACAGGGGGGTCGGCTACACCTTC.

This clone was counted between two and nine times. J is TRBJ2-7 and V is TRBV7-2, with TRBD2 identical over 7 bases. Germline CDR1 reads SGHTA; CDR2 reads FQGNSA. V shed 1 base, J shed 6 bases, and the junction held 9 bases outside the gene matches. The CDR3 has 15 residues. CDR3 nucleotides: TGTGCCAGCAGCTTAGATCCACGGGGGAGGGGCGAGCAGTACTTC. Its protein product is CASSLDPRGRGEQYF.

This clone was found many times. The rearrangement joins TRBV25-1 to TRBJ1-4; possibly TRBD1 for D (6 bases). Trimming took off 3 bases at V and 3 bases at J, with 8 bases between the two ends. The CDR3 consists of 14 residues. Germline values: CDR1 MGHDK, CDR2 SYGVNS. CDR3 protein: CASSDWTANEKLFF. The CDR3 DNA follows: TGTGCCAGCAGTGACTGGACAGCTAATGAAAAACTGTTTTTT.

The V and J genes are TRBV5-1 and TRBJ1-3; 7 positions match TRBD1. In germline, CDR1 is SGHRS, CDR2 YFSETQ. The CDR3 has 15 amino acids. Losses at the gene ends were 7 bases for V and 3 bases for J; bases not matched to a gene: 10. CDR3 nucleotide sequence: TGCGCCAGCGCTATAAGGGGGCAAAGTGGAAACACCATATATTTT. As protein: CASAIRGQSGNTIYF.

This rearrangement joins TRBV7-3 to TRBJ1-1; D is unclear. V lost 4 bases, J lost 0 bases, and 12 bases lay in between. CDR1 is SGHTA and CDR2 is FQGTGA in the germline V gene. This CDR3 comprises 15 residues. In DNA, the CDR3 is TGTGCCAGCAGCTCCGGACTGGGAATGAACACTGAAGCTTTCTTT. Its translation: CASSSGLGMNTEAFF.

The rearrangement links TRBV18 to TRBJ2-7; D is perhaps TRBD1 (6 bases). Between the trimmed V and J ends, which lost 0 bases and 6 bases, there was a span of 12 bases. This CDR3 spans 14 amino acids. Germline-derived CDR1 and CDR2 are KGHSH and LQKENI. The CDR3 loop reads CASSPPRQAGEQYF. CDR3 sequence (DNA): TGTGCCAGCTCACCACCGAGACAGGCGGGCGAGCAGTACTTC.

The gene calls are TRBV15 and TRBJ2-7; possibly TRBD1 for D (6 bases). From germline, CDR1 is LNHNV and CDR2 YYDKDF (reference sequence). CDR3 length: 14 amino acids. Trimming removed 3 bases at V and 2 bases at J, with 11 bases between. The CDR3 coding sequence is TGTGCCACCAGCAGCCAACAGGGAGCCTACGAGCAGTACTTC. Residues: CATSSQQGAYEQYF. Full variable domain (remainder filled in from reference TRBV15 and TRBJ2-7): DAMVIQNPRYQVTQFGKPVTLSCSQTLNHNVMYWYQQKSSQAPKLLFHYYDKDFNNEADTPDNFQSRRPNTSFCFLDIRSPGLGDTAMYLCATSSQQGAYEQYFGPGTRLTVT.